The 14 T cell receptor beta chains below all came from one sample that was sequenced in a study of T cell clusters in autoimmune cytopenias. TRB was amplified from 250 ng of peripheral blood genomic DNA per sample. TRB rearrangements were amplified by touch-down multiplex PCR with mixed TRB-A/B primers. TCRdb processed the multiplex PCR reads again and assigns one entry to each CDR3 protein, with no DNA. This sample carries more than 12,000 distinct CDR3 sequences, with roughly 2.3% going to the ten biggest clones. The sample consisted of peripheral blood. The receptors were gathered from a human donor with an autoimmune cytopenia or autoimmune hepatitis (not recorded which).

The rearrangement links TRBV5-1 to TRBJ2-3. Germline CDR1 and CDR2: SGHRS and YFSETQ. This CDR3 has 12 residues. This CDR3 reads CASVDLTDTQYF.

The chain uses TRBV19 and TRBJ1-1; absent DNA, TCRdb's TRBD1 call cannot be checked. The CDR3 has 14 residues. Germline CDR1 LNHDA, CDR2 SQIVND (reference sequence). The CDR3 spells CASSPTGELTEAFF.

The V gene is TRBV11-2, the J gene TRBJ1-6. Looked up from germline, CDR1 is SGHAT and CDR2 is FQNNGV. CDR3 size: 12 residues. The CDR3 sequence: CASSVQNSPLHF.

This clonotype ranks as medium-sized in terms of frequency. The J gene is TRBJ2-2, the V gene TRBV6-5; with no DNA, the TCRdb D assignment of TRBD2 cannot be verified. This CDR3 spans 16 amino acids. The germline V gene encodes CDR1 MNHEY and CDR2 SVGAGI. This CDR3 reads CASSRGLAGVHGELFF.

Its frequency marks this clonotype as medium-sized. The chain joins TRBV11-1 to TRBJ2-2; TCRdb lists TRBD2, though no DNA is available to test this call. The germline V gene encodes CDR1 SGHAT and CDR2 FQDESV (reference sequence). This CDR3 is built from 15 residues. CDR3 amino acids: CASTYLGGGPGELFF.

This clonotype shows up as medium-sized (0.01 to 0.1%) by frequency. The CDR3 loop is CASSLTGPYNEQFF. This chain uses TRBV19 with TRBJ2-1. Germline lookup yields CDR1 LNHDA and CDR2 SQIVND (reference sequence). CDR3 length: 14 amino acids.

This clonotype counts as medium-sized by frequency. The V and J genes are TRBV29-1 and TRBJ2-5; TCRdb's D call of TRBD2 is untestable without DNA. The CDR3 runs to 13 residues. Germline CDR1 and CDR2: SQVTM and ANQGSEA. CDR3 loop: CSVEDTPRETQYF. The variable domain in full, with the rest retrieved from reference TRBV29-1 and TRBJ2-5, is SAVISQKPSRDICQRGTSLTIQCQVDSQVTMMFWYRQQPGQSLTLIATANQGSEATYESGFVIDKFPISRPNLTFSTLTVSNMSPEDSSIYLCSVEDTPRETQYFGPGTRLLVL.

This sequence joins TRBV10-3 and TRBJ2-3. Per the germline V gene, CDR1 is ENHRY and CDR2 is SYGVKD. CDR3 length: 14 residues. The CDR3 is CAISESMSGDTQYF.

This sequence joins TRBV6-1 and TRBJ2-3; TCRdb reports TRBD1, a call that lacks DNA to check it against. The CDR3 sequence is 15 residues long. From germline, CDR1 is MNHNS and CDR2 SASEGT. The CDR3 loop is CAISGGSPAADTQYF.

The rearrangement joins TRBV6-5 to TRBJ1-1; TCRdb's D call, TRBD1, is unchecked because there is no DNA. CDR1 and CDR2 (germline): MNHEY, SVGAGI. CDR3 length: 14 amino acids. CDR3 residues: CASTRTGQNTEAFF.

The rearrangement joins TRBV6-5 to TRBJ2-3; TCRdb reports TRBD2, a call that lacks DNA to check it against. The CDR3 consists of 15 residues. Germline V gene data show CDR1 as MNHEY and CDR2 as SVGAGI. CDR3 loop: CATSNQGPFTDTQYF.

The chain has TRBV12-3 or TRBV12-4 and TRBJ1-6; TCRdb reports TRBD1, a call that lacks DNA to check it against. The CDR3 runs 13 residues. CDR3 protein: CASSSTQGSPLHF.

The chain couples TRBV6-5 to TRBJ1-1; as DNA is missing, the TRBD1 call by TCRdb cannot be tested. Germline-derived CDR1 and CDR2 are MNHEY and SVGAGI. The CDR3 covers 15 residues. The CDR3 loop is CASTTRQGPNTEAFF.

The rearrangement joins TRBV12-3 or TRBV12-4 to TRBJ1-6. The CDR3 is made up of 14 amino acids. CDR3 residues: CASSQTEGTSPLHF.